What follows describes a single T cell receptor beta chain. The table lists this clonotype with a few counts. Its antigen target is currently unknown. Nothing much larger sits one base from this clone, and base qualities are not available. The data originate from a study of identical twins (dated by TCRdb to between 2015 and 2016). Study-wide context: TCR alpha and beta repertoires from monozygotic twins, unrelated adults of various ages and cord blood were deep-sequenced to test whether fetal clonotypes persist. Replicate twin experiments were performed at different times using different library preparation protocols to rule out contamination.

Findings and caveats that apply to the study as a whole: Because the same donors could not be followed over many years, the conclusions depended on cross-sectional statistical analysis. Invariant T cells such as MAIT and iNKT could partly confound zero-insertion analyses, although diverse VJ usage argued against such confounding for most clonotypes. A weaker excess of twin sharing was found in beta out-of-frame sequences because the signal-to-noise ratio was lowered by fewer shared sequences. Abundant cord blood beta clonotypes had fewer insertions, young adult naive repertoires showed a similar but weaker trend, and memory repertoires showed no such trend. Out-of-frame TCR alpha sharing in monozygotic twins was systematically underestimated by recombination models, whereas sharing between unrelated individuals was in agreement with the recombination models. Compared with coincidental sharing between unrelated individuals, an excess of low generation-probability sequences was observed among out-of-frame TCR alpha sequences shared between twins.

Every donor was a healthy Caucasian. The twin cohort consisted of three pairs of female monozygotic twins, all aged roughly 18 to 30 years. The RNA used for TCR libraries was isolated from peripheral blood mononuclear cells. To prepare the library, 5' RACE was applied. The listed sequencing device is Illumina HiSeq 2000. Template switching introduced a universal primer binding site; the final cDNA contained a unique molecular identifier, enabling accurate counting of TCR cDNA molecules. First-strand cDNA for TCR alpha and beta chains was synthesized from specific primers in the conserved constant-segment region. To control for contamination, each cDNA library was double barcoded with a SMART-Mk sample barcode plus Illumina barcodes. TruSeq adapter sequences, together with Illumina sample barcodes, were added in two successive PCR steps. The Illumina HiSeq platform was used with custom primers to sequence TCR alpha and beta cDNA libraries. The authors' pipeline ran thus. MiGEC was used to process raw reads and extract unique molecular identifiers, and MiXCR was used to find CDR3 positions. Recombination models were inferred per individual with the repgenHMM and IGoR tools using an EM algorithm. The tcR package in R was used for shared clonotype analysis, with sharing normalized by the product of cloneset sizes. To study raw recombination without the effects of thymic and clonal selection, out-of-frame nonproductive sequences were analyzed. Clones were called with MiXCR by TCRdb after fastp trimmed the public reads at Q25, and only in-frame beta chains were retained. Here each entry gathers all rows of one CDR3 protein and keeps the most common genes and DNA. The V and J calls shown here were made by TCRdb, not taken from the authors' results. A total of a few hundred thousand distinct CDR3 sequences appear in this sample, around 9.6% of them only once. The ten biggest clones cover 2.5% to 3.5% of the sample.

The germline V gene yields SNHLY for CDR1 and FYNNEI for CDR2. From cysteine to phenylalanine, the CDR3 is 13 amino acids long. Here the CDR3 DNA is all that survives: 39 bases in frame from base 1. V lost 7 bases and J lost 6 bases, and the count of bases not matched to a germline gene is 6. In addition, the sample was reused for a study of yellow fever vaccine responses in identical twins. That second report states: According to the authors, in identical twins the way T cells responded to vaccination appeared partly convergent and partly personalized. Focusing on identical twins, the study followed the T cell clones that responded to the vaccine, and did so with precision.

This receptor chain uses TRBV2 and TRBJ2-7, with 10 junctional bases fitting TRBD2. This TCR came from a woman between 18 and 29 years old in good health. Specimen: PBMCs. The DNA is TGTGCCAGCATCCCTAGCGGGAGCGGCGAGCAGTACTTC. Protein translation: CASIPSGSGEQYF.